The 8 T cell receptor beta chains listed next were all sequenced from one sample in a study of T cell responses to AZD1222 COVID-19 vaccine. The assay was immunoSEQ multiplex PCR, and TCRdb's table has in-frame clones only and misses some. The table records 90,000 to 100,000 clones, 85% of them present only once. Sequencing used peripheral blood, obtained 28 days after the second AZD1222 dose. The receptor set was obtained from an adult who received the AZD1222 COVID-19 vaccine.

This chain connects TRBV19 to TRBJ1-1; D not certain. This CDR3 has 11 residues. Germline V gene lookup returns CDR1 LNHDA and CDR2 SQIVND (reference sequence). V was trimmed by 5 bases and J by 8 bases, leaving 9 bases between them. CDR3 protein: CASSWGSEAFF. The CDR3 region has the DNA TGTGCCAGTAGTTGGGGTTCCGAAGCTTTCTTT.

This rearrangement joins TRBV5-4 to TRBJ1-2; D unclear. CDR3 length equals 13 residues. V dropped 5 bases and J dropped 2 bases, with 10 bases sitting between them. Germline lookup yields CDR1 SGHNT and CDR2 YYREEE (reference sequence). CDR3 nucleotide sequence: TGTGCCAGCAGGAGAACAGAAAACTATGGCTACACCTTC. Translating it yields CASRRTENYGYTF. The full variable domain, its missing parts supplied by reference TRBV5-4 and TRBJ1-2, is ETGVTQSPTHLIKTRGQQVTLRCSSQSGHNTVSWYQQALGQGPQFIFQYYREEENGRGNFPPRFSGLQFPNYSSELNVNALELDDSALYLCASRRTENYGYTFGSGTRLTVV.

This clone showed up just once. Other DNA sequences in the same sample also yield this CDR3. The chain employs TRBV30 and TRBJ2-1; D not certain. This CDR3 has 13 residues. Germline V lookup: CDR1 GTSNPN, CDR2 SVGIG (reference sequence). Trimming took off 1 base at V and 2 bases at J, with 6 bases between the two ends. The CDR3 sequence is CAWSARTYNEQFF. For the CDR3, the DNA is TGTGCCTGGAGTGCGCGGACCTACAATGAGCAGTTCTTC.

The chain recombines TRBV30 with TRBJ1-6, with a possible D match to TRBD1 (6 bases). The ends were cut back, 1 base at V and 10 bases at J, with 8 bases in the middle. The germline V gene encodes CDR1 GTSNPN and CDR2 SVGIG (reference sequence). This CDR3 has 12 amino acids. CDR3 bases: TGTGCCTGGAGTGAGGGGGAATCACCCCTCCACTTT. Its protein is CAWSEGESPLHF.

This chain uses TRBV25-1 with TRBJ1-1, with D maybe TRBD1 (5 bases). Germline CDR1 and CDR2: MGHDK and SYGVNS. The ends were cut back, 6 bases at V and 9 bases at J, with 17 bases in the middle. CDR3 length: 13 residues. CDR3 loop: CASSVIDSGKAFF. The CDR3 DNA reads as TGTGCCAGCAGCGTTATTGACAGCGGCAAAGCTTTCTTT.

This chain uses TRBV19 with TRBJ2-1, with D hard to call. V was cut by 3 bases and J by 0 bases, with 9 bases left in between. The CDR3 has 15 amino acids. Germline assignment: CDR1 LNHDA and CDR2 SQIVND (reference sequence). The CDR3 loop reads CASSIPPFSYNEQFF. DNA of the CDR3: TGTGCCAGTAGTATCCCCCCCTTCTCCTACAATGAGCAGTTCTTC.

This chain uses TRBV19 with TRBJ2-3, with 15 nucleotides matching TRBD2. Germline values: CDR1 LNHDA, CDR2 SQIVND (reference sequence). The junction had 6 bases not matched to a gene; V was cut back by 8 bases and J by 9 bases. CDR3 length: 14 amino acids. Written as DNA, the CDR3 is TGTGCCAGTCTGGGACTAGCGGGAGGCGGGACGCAGTATTTT. Its translation is CASLGLAGGGTQYF.

This chain connects TRBV7-2 to TRBJ1-2; D may be TRBD1 (6 bases). V was clipped by 1 base and J by 0 bases, with 15 bases between them. Germline V gene data show CDR1 as SGHTA and CDR2 as FQGNSA. This CDR3 has 17 residues. This CDR3 reads CASSLVGGGTPNYGYTF. For the CDR3, the DNA is TGTGCCAGCAGCTTAGTGGGGGGCGGAACCCCTAACTATGGCTACACCTTC. The whole variable domain, filled in from reference TRBV7-2 and TRBJ1-2, reads GAGVSQSPSNKVTEKGKDVELRCDPISGHTALYWYRQSLGQGLEFLIYFQGNSAPDKSGLPSDRFSAERTGGSVSTLTIQRTQQEDSAVYLCASSLVGGGTPNYGYTFGSGTRLTVV.